A single sample is the source of the 23 T cell receptor beta chains below, sequenced in a study of graft-versus-host responses after intestinal transplantation. Their antigen targets remain unknown. Produced via immunoSEQ multiplex PCR; TCRdb's table is partial and in-frame only. This sample yields 50,000 to 80,000 clones, of which approximately 90% are seen a single time; 1.7% belongs to the top ten. This material consisted of unstimulated CD8+ T cells sorted from spleen or lymph node cells, taken before transplant. The origin of the receptors is a human donor who was the organ donor for an intestinal transplant.

The chain combines TRBV14 with TRBJ2-5, with TRBD2 matching over 10 bases. With V trimmed by 3 bases and J by 2 bases, 6 bases remained unmatched. In germline, CDR1 is SGHDN, CDR2 FVKESK. The CDR3 contains 16 residues. The CDR3 sequence is CASSHRTSGEQETQYF. CDR3 bases: TGTGCCAGCAGCCACCGGACTAGCGGTGAACAAGAGACCCAGTACTTC.

The chain is built from TRBV28 and TRBJ2-5; no definite D call. The CDR3 covers 16 residues. V shed 3 bases and J shed 0 bases, with 14 bases lying between them. The V gene's germline CDR1 is MDHEN and CDR2 SYDVKM. The CDR3 reads CASSFPNSRYQETQYF. The CDR3 bases are TGTGCCAGCAGTTTCCCGAATAGTCGGTACCAAGAGACCCAGTACTTC.

This chain uses TRBV28 with TRBJ2-7, with a possible D match to TRBD1 (6 bases). The CDR3 has 14 residues. Per germline, CDR1 MDHEN and CDR2 SYDVKM. V lost 6 bases and J lost 7, with 19 bases in between. The CDR3 region is CASRRPGERGEQYF. The CDR3 DNA follows: TGTGCCAGCAGACGTCCAGGGGAAAGGGGTGAGCAGTACTTC.

The rearrangement joins TRBV13 to TRBJ1-3; 7 nucleotides agree with TRBD1. The CDR3 is 15 amino acids. The V gene end was trimmed by 5 bases and the J gene end by 0 bases; junction bases not matched to a gene: 4. Germline-derived CDR1 and CDR2 are PRHDT and FYEKMQ (reference sequence). The chain's CDR3 is CASSPRTGSGNTIYF. The CDR3 nucleotides read TGTGCCAGCAGCCCCCGGACAGGCTCTGGAAACACCATATATTTT.

The gene calls are TRBV19 and TRBJ2-7, with 9 nucleotides matching TRBD2. The CDR3 contains 14 residues. Trimming removed 8 bases from V and 3 bases from J; junction bases left unmatched: 8. Germline V gene data show CDR1 as LNHDA and CDR2 as SQIVND (reference sequence). The CDR3 sequence: CASSPTSGYYEQYF. CDR3 in DNA: TGTGCCAGTTCCCCGACTAGCGGATACTACGAGCAGTACTTC. Drawing the rest from reference TRBV19 and TRBJ2-7, the complete variable domain is DGGITQSPKYLFRKEGQNVTLSCEQNLNHDAMYWYRQDPGQGLRLIYYSQIVNDFQKGDIAEGYSVSREKKESFPLTVTSAQKNPTAFYLCASSPTSGYYEQYFGPGTRLTVT.

The gene calls are TRBV27 and TRBJ1-6; weak D call: TRBD1 (5 bases). The V gene's germline CDR1 is MNHEY and CDR2 SMNVEV (reference sequence). The CDR3 consists of 16 residues. V lost 3 bases and J lost 6, with 15 bases in between. The CDR3 reads CASSFLLGATNSPLHF. CDR3 in DNA: TGTGCCAGCAGTTTCCTCCTAGGGGCCACTAATTCACCCCTCCACTTT.

V usage is TRBV13 and J usage is TRBJ1-2; D gene uncertain. The V gene lost 0 bases and the J gene lost 4 bases, with 6 bases spanning the gap. Germline-derived CDR1 and CDR2 are PRHDT and FYEKMQ (reference sequence). The CDR3 totals 13 residues. The CDR3 bases are TGTGCCAGCAGCTTAGGCAGGTTCTATGGCTACACCTTC. Translated, it gives CASSLGRFYGYTF.

This clone has only one observation. The genes are TRBV19 and TRBJ1-5; 7 bases line up with TRBD1. The germline CDR1 and CDR2 sequences are LNHDA and SQIVND (reference sequence). V lost 4 bases, J lost 3 bases, and 6 bases stayed unmatched. This CDR3 contains 15 residues. The CDR3 is CASSTGTAFNQPQHF. DNA for the CDR3: TGTGCCAGTAGTACCGGGACAGCGTTCAATCAGCCCCAGCATTTT.

V usage is TRBV30 and J usage is TRBJ2-1, with 7 bases identical to TRBD2. This CDR3 has 13 residues. Per germline, CDR1 GTSNPN and CDR2 SVGIG (reference sequence). V lost 4 bases to trimming and J lost 6 bases; unmatched junction nucleotides: 6. In DNA form, the CDR3 reads TGTGCCTGGAACAGCGGGATAACCAATGAGCAGTTCTTC. This codes for CAWNSGITNEQFF.

The chain has TRBV9 and TRBJ1-2; D is perhaps TRBD1 (5 bases). Germline loops: CDR1 SGDLS, CDR2 YYNGEE. This CDR3 is built from 16 residues. Trimming left V 5 bases short and J 4 bases short, with 21 bases between. CDR3 loop: CASSPNGAASAYGYTF. CDR3 coding DNA: TGTGCCAGCAGTCCGAATGGGGCAGCGTCTGCCTATGGCTACACCTTC.

The chain carries TRBV15 and TRBJ2-7, with D possibly TRBD1 on 5 matching bases. V was pared by 4 bases and J by 0 bases, with 16 bases between. CDR3 length: 16 amino acids. Germline CDR1 is LNHNV and CDR2 is YYDKDF (reference sequence). CDR3 sequence: CATSIGLNRHSYEQYF. The CDR3 bases are TGTGCCACCAGCATAGGGCTGAACAGGCACTCCTACGAGCAGTACTTC.

The J gene is TRBJ1-1, the V gene TRBV6-6; D unclear. V dropped 6 bases and J dropped 6 bases, with 11 bases sitting between them. CDR3 length: 12 residues. Germline V gives CDR1 MNHNY, CDR2 SVGAGI (reference sequence). The CDR3 here is CASSPGISEAFF. In DNA, the CDR3 is TGTGCCAGCAGCCCGGGGATTTCTGAAGCTTTCTTT.

V is TRBV5-1 and J is TRBJ2-7; 7 bases fit TRBD2. This CDR3 region has 14 residues. The junction had 6 bases not matched to a gene; V was cut back by 3 bases and J by 3 bases. Per the germline V gene, CDR1 is SGHRS and CDR2 is YFSETQ. CDR3 DNA: TGCGCCAGCAGCTGGGGGGGTGACAACTACGAGCAGTACTTC. It codes for CASSWGGDNYEQYF. Using reference TRBV5-1 and TRBJ2-7 for the parts outside the CDR3, the full variable domain is KAGVTQTPRYLIKTRGQQVTLSCSPISGHRSVSWYQQTPGQGLQFLFEYFSETQRNKGNFPGRFSGRQFSNSRSEMNVSTLELGDSALYLCASSWGGDNYEQYFGPGTRLTVT.

This clone was seen just once. This chain links TRBV28 with TRBJ2-7; TRBD1 matches at 8 bases. V shed 4 bases and J 1 base; nucleotides not matched to a gene: 3. Germline CDR1 MDHEN, CDR2 SYDVKM. The CDR3 covers 14 residues. The CDR3, as DNA: TGTGCCAGCAGTTGGACAGGGAATTCCTACGAGCAGTACTTC. The encoded protein is CASSWTGNSYEQYF.

In DNA, the CDR3 is TGTGCCAGCAGCGTAGAGACAGGGAACACTGAAGCTTTCTTT. It codes for CASSVETGNTEAFF. The chain uses TRBV9 and TRBJ1-1, with D possibly TRBD1 on 6 matching bases. V was trimmed by 0 bases and J by 1 base, leaving 7 bases between them. CDR1 is SGDLS and CDR2 is YYNGEE in the germline V gene. There are 14 residues in the CDR3.

This chain uses TRBV19 with TRBJ2-3, with D unclear. V was shortened by 5 bases and J by 1 base, with 10 bases between the two germline ends. Per germline, CDR1 LNHDA and CDR2 SQIVND (reference sequence). This CDR3 is 14 amino acids long. The CDR3 DNA is TGTGCCAGTAGTGACTGGTATGGCACAGATACGCAGTATTTT. Amino acid sequence: CASSDWYGTDTQYF.

V usage is TRBV27 and J usage is TRBJ2-1; maybe TRBD2 (6 bases). Trimming stripped 2 bases from V and 2 bases from J, with 10 bases between. Per the germline V gene, CDR1 is MNHEY and CDR2 is SMNVEV (reference sequence). The CDR3 is 15 amino acids. CDR3 nucleotide sequence: TGTGCCAGCAGTTTAAGGGGAGGCACCTACAATGAGCAGTTCTTC. It is translated as CASSLRGGTYNEQFF.

This clone was observed a single time. The rearrangement joins TRBV29-1 to TRBJ2-3, with TRBD2 matching 7 bases. J lost 4 bases, V lost 6 bases, and 10 bases had no gene match. CDR3 length equals 14 residues. Germline assignment: CDR1 SQVTM and CDR2 ANQGSEA. The CDR3 is CSVPGLVEADTQYF. The CDR3 DNA follows: TGCAGCGTCCCCGGACTAGTTGAGGCAGATACGCAGTATTTT.

This chain links TRBV28 with TRBJ1-5; D might be TRBD1 (5 bases). With 5 bases removed from V and 6 bases from J, the gap between germline ends came to 20 bases. The CDR3 has 16 amino acids. Looked up from germline, CDR1 is MDHEN and CDR2 is SYDVKM. CDR3 region: CASSARIGVGFQPQHF. The DNA for the CDR3 is TGTGCCAGCAGTGCCCGAATAGGGGTGGGTTTTCAGCCCCAGCATTTT.

This chain uses TRBV15 with TRBJ2-1; a weak D match, TRBD1 (6 bases). CDR1 LNHNV and CDR2 YYDKDF come from the germline V gene (reference sequence). This CDR3 has 13 residues. Trimming left V 1 base short and J 9 bases short, with 10 bases between. Written as DNA, the CDR3 is TGTGCCACCAGCAGAGTTGAGGGGGTTGAGCAGTTCTTC. Its translation: CATSRVEGVEQFF.

The chain uses TRBV27 and TRBJ1-2; 9 bases are shared with TRBD1. The V and J ends lost 6 bases and 4 bases, in that order; junction bases with no gene match: 6. The CDR3 has 14 residues. Per the germline V gene, CDR1 is MNHEY and CDR2 is SMNVEV (reference sequence). The CDR3 nucleotides are TGTGCCAGCAGCCCGACAGGGGGGGGCTATGGCTACACCTTC. This gives the protein CASSPTGGGYGYTF.

The V call is TRBV5-8, the J call TRBJ2-2, with 8 bases lining up with TRBD2. Looked up from germline, CDR1 is SGHTS and CDR2 is YDEGEE. CDR3 size: 15 residues. The V segment lost 7 bases and the J segment 10 bases; nucleotides outside the gene matches: 15. CDR3 sequence (DNA): TGTGCCAGCTGCCCCGCTAGCGGGTTGGCGGAGGAGCTGTTTTTT. Protein product: CASCPASGLAEELFF.

The chain uses TRBV6-4 and TRBJ1-5; tentative D call: TRBD1 (5 bases). CDR3 length: 14 amino acids. Trimming removed 5 bases at V and 2 bases at J, with 10 bases between. Germline loops: CDR1 MRHNA, CDR2 SNTAGT. Here the CDR3 reads CASSTGDGNQPQHF. CDR3 coding DNA: TGTGCCAGCAGTACGGGGGATGGCAATCAGCCCCAGCATTTT.